This T cell receptor (beta chain) is from a study of Ad26.COV2.S vaccination and SARS-CoV-2 variants. In the study overall: Donor joined the COV1001 Ad26.COV2.S trial arm.

Treatment specified: around 19 received Ad26.COV2.S at low or high dose, single or two shots; 5 received placebo; per-sample allocation not given. Each sample was drawn 63 days after the first injection (of vaccine or placebo). Based in Boston, the donor was an adult of 18-55 years. The vaccine delivered Wuhan-strain SARS-CoV-2 spike through an Ad26 vector. This table comes from immunoSEQ multiplex PCR, and its TCRdb copy is limited to in-frame clones, with some not included. The table shows about 680,000 clones, with around 90% occurring only once. Comment on this clone: Antigen: not known.

Study-wide results and limits: It was found that vaccine and placebo recipients had similar non-spike TCR breadth.

CDR3 size: 15 residues. Germline V gives CDR1 MNHEY, CDR2 SMNVEV (reference sequence). V lost 5 bases to trimming and J lost 5 bases; unmatched junction nucleotides: 10. The chain uses TRBV27 and TRBJ2-5; 8 nucleotides align to TRBD1. The material was peripheral blood, obtained in a trial of Ad26.COV2.S vaccine versus placebo. The receptor was derived from a person between 18 and 60 years old who received the Ad26.COV2.S COVID-19 vaccine or a placebo. In nucleotides, the CDR3 is TGTGCCAGCAGTCCCACTTGGGACAGGTTGGAGACCCAGTACTTC. Its translation is CASSPTWDRLETQYF.